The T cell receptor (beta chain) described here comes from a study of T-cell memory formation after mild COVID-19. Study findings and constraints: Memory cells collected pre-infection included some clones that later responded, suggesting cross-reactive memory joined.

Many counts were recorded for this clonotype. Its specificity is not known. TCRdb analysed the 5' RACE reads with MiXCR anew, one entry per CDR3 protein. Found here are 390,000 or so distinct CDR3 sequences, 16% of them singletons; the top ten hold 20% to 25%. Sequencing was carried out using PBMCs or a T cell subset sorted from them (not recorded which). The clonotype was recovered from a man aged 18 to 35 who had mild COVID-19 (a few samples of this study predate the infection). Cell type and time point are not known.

The CDR3 nucleotides read TGTGCCAGCAGCCCCCCCGGGGGTAGTGAGCAGTTCTTC. Translating it yields CASSPPGGSEQFF. The chain carries TRBV7-3 and TRBJ2-1; D perhaps matches TRBD2 (6 bases). This CDR3 contains 13 residues. Germline CDR1 and CDR2: SGHTA and FQGTGA. Trimming pared 5 bases from V and 9 bases from J, leaving 14 bases between.